The 19 T cell receptor beta chains below all came from one sample that was sequenced in a study of blood T cells in healthy people across ages. The use of a sample-barcoded 5' primer and a J-beta primer mix characterized a second PCR of about 6 to 12 cycles. TCRdb re-analysed the 5' RACE reads in MiXCR, keeping a single row per CDR3 protein. The sample has over 1,300,000 distinct CDR3 sequences, roughly 59% seen once. The sequenced sample consisted of blood. These receptors were obtained from a man younger than 35 in good health.

This rearrangement joins TRBV7-8 to TRBJ2-3; D remains ambiguous. Germline assignment: CDR1 SGHVS and CDR2 FQNEAQ. Trimming removed 5 bases at V and 0 bases at J, with 9 bases between. This CDR3 is 14 amino acids long. The CDR3 reads CASSGHTSTDTQYF. CDR3 DNA sequence: TGTGCCAGCAGCGGGCACACTAGCACAGATACGCAGTATTTT.

This clonotype was counted a few times. V and J are TRBV6-4 and TRBJ2-7, with TRBD2 identical over 9 bases. After removal of 3 bases from V and 2 bases from J, the junction contained 5 bases not matched to a gene. CDR1 is MRHNA, CDR2 SNTAGT, per germline. This CDR3 is 15 amino acids long. The CDR3 DNA reads TGTGCCAGCAGTGAATTTGCGGGGGGGGCCTACGAGCAGTACTTC. Residues: CASSEFAGGAYEQYF.

Points on this clonotype: A junction end diverges from the germline sequence, so it may reflect a read error. The chain is built from TRBV12-3 or TRBV12-4 and TRBJ2-7; 8 bases fit TRBD2. CDR3 length: 17 residues. The CDR3 sequence: CASSFPRSGGATYEQYF. CDR3 bases: TGTGCCAGCAGTTTCCCCAGAAGCGGGGGCGCGACCTATGAGCAGTACTTC.

The chain has TRBV19 and TRBJ2-4; TRBD2 matches 7 bases. Germline V gene data show CDR1 as LNHDA and CDR2 as SQIVND (reference sequence). Losses at the gene ends were 5 bases for V and 13 bases for J; bases not matched to a gene: 11. The CDR3 loop spans 13 amino acids. The CDR3 nucleotides are TGTGCCAGTAGTCGAGCGGGACCCCTGGAGCAGTACTTC. This codes for CASSRAGPLEQYF. Together with reference TRBV19 and TRBJ2-4, the CDR3 gives the full variable domain: DGGITQSPKYLFRKEGQNVTLSCEQNLNHDAMYWYRQDPGQGLRLIYYSQIVNDFQKGDIAEGYSVSREKKESFPLTVTSAQKNPTAFYLCASSRAGPLEQYFGAGTRLSVL.

The rearrangement joins TRBV2 to TRBJ2-1; 7 nucleotides match TRBD1. The CDR3 consists of 12 residues. With 6 bases clipped from V and 6 bases from J, the junction kept 2 bases outside the gene matches. Germline assignment: CDR1 SNHLY and CDR2 FYNNEI. CDR3 region: CASRRTGNEQFF. The CDR3 DNA reads as TGTGCCAGCAGGAGGACAGGCAATGAGCAGTTCTTC.

A few counts support this clonotype. The J gene is TRBJ2-7, the V gene TRBV13; perhaps TRBD1 as D (5 bases). Germline assignment: CDR1 PRHDT and CDR2 FYEKMQ (reference sequence). V dropped 4 bases and J dropped 1 base, with 11 bases sitting between them. The CDR3 loop spans 14 amino acids. CDR3 loop: CASSSTDLSYEQYF. The CDR3 DNA reads TGTGCCAGCAGCTCGACAGATTTATCCTACGAGCAGTACTTC.

The V gene is TRBV15, the J gene TRBJ2-7; no reliable D call. Deletions cut 9 bases from V and 1 base from J, with 16 bases between. The CDR3 totals 14 residues. Germline assignment: CDR1 LNHNV and CDR2 YYDKDF (reference sequence). The CDR3 loop is CATRGWLGSYEQYF. The CDR3 DNA reads as TGTGCCACTCGTGGGTGGTTGGGTTCCTACGAGCAGTACTTC.

This clonotype was counted a few times. This chain links TRBV12-3 or TRBV12-4 with TRBJ1-2; D ambiguous. The CDR3 is 12 residues long. With 5 bases removed from V and 4 bases from J, the gap between germline ends came to 8 bases. The CDR3 region is CASSNQSYGYTF. As DNA, the CDR3 is TGTGCCAGCAGTAACCAATCCTATGGCTACACCTTC.

The chain combines TRBV27 with TRBJ2-3; weak D call: TRBD1 (7 bases). The germline CDR1 and CDR2 sequences are MNHEY and SMNVEV (reference sequence). Trimming removed 4 bases from V and 4 bases from J, with 12 bases in between. The CDR3 loop spans 14 amino acids. The CDR3 protein is CASSSQGRSDTQYF. CDR3 DNA sequence: TGTGCCAGCAGTTCACAGGGGAGGTCAGATACGCAGTATTTT.

The chain carries TRBV7-9 and TRBJ1-4; D unresolved. CDR1 and CDR2 from the germline V gene are SEHNR and FQNEAQ (reference sequence). Trimming shortened V by 4 bases and J by 0 bases, and 6 bases separated the two germline ends. This CDR3 region has 14 residues. The CDR3 reads CASSYAATNEKLFF. For the CDR3, the DNA is TGTGCCAGCAGCTATGCGGCAACTAATGAAAAACTGTTTTTT.

The chain links TRBV7-9 to TRBJ2-7; the D gene is possibly TRBD2 (5 bases). Germline CDR1 reads SEHNR; CDR2 reads FQNEAQ (reference sequence). The CDR3 length is 13 residues. V was shortened by 5 bases and J by 6 bases, with 14 bases between the two germline ends. CDR3 sequence: CASSPPSGFEQYF. CDR3 coding DNA: TGTGCCAGCAGCCCCCCGTCGGGGTTCGAGCAGTACTTC.

This rearrangement joins TRBV11-1 to TRBJ2-5; possible D gene TRBD1, 5 bases. TRBJ2-7 matches the DNA end more closely, so the J call is doubtful. The germline V gene has CDR1 SGHAT and CDR2 FQDESV (reference sequence). This CDR3 contains 13 residues. CDR3 DNA: TGTGCCAGCAGCCTAACAGGAGCCTGCGAGCAGTACTTC. As protein: CASSLTGACEQYF.

A few counts support this clonotype. This chain links TRBV12-3 or TRBV12-4 with TRBJ2-4; 9 bases map to TRBD1. The CDR3 runs 14 residues. After removal of 6 bases from V and 7 bases from J, the junction contained 7 bases not matched to a gene. The CDR3 sequence is CASRWDREMNIQYF. CDR3 in DNA: TGTGCCAGCAGATGGGACAGGGAAATGAACATTCAGTACTTC.

This clonotype occurred a few times. This sequence joins TRBV6-6 and TRBJ1-1; 7 nucleotides agree with TRBD1. This CDR3 spans 15 amino acids. V trimming: 6 bases; J trimming: 6 bases; junction bases outside the gene matches: 13. The V gene's germline CDR1 is MNHNY and CDR2 SVGAGI (reference sequence). CDR3 DNA: TGTGCCAGCAGGAAACTGCTACAGGGGCGGGCTGAAGCTTTCTTT. Translated, it gives CASRKLLQGRAEAFF.

The V gene is TRBV7-9, the J gene TRBJ2-1; D remains unclear. From germline, CDR1 is SEHNR and CDR2 FQNEAQ (reference sequence). Deletions cut 4 bases from V and 10 bases from J, with 11 bases between. CDR3 length: 12 residues. CDR3 residues: CASSSRLGEQFF. DNA of the CDR3: TGTGCCAGCAGCTCGCGACTGGGGGAGCAGTTCTTC.

CDR3 region: CASSPRRVNTEAFF. CDR3 bases: TGTGCCAGCAGTCCCCGGCGCGTGAACACTGAAGCTTTCTTT. The gene calls are TRBV27 and TRBJ1-1; D unresolved. CDR1 is MNHEY and CDR2 is SMNVEV in the germline V gene (reference sequence). CDR3 length equals 14 residues. Trimming shortened V by 5 bases and J by 0 bases, and 10 bases separated the two germline ends.

This rearrangement joins TRBV5-8 to TRBJ1-2; 7 nucleotides line up with TRBD1. Germline-derived CDR1 and CDR2 are SGHTS and YDEGEE. Trimming took 4 bases from V and 7 from J; bases not matched to a gene: 13. CDR3 size: 15 residues. The chain's CDR3 is CASSREIGQAAGYTF. In nucleotides, the CDR3 is TGTGCCAGCAGCCGCGAGATTGGACAGGCGGCTGGCTACACCTTC.

The chain carries TRBV13 and TRBJ2-6, with no clear D. The germline gives CDR1 PRHDT, CDR2 FYEKMQ (reference sequence). V was shortened by 2 bases and J by 9 bases, with 14 bases between the two germline ends. This CDR3 contains 15 residues. The CDR3 reads CASSLSMLGNNVLTF. The CDR3 DNA is TGTGCCAGCAGCTTAAGTATGCTTGGCAACAACGTCCTGACTTTC.

V usage is TRBV5-5 and J usage is TRBJ1-5; TRBD1 might be the D (6 bases). The CDR3 covers 16 residues. The germline V gene encodes CDR1 SGHKS and CDR2 YYEKEE (reference sequence). The V and J ends lost 0 bases and 7 bases respectively, with 17 bases between them. The CDR3 here is CASSLAGGRGEQPQHF. Here the CDR3 DNA reads TGTGCCAGCAGCTTGGCCGGGGGCAGGGGTGAGCAGCCCCAGCATTTT.